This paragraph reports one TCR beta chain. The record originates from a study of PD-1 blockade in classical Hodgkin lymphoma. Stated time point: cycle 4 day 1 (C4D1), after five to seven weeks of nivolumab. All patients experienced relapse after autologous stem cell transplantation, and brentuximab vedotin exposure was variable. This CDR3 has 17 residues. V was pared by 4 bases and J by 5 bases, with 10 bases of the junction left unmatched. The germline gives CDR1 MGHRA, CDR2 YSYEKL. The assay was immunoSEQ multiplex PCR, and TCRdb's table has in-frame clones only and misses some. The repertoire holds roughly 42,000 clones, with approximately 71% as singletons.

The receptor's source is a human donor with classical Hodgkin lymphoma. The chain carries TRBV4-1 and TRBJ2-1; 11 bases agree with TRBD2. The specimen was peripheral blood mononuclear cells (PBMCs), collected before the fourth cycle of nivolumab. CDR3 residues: CASSPASGGPLDNEQFF. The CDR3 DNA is TGCGCCAGCAGCCCAGCTAGCGGGGGGCCGCTCGACAATGAGCAGTTCTTC.